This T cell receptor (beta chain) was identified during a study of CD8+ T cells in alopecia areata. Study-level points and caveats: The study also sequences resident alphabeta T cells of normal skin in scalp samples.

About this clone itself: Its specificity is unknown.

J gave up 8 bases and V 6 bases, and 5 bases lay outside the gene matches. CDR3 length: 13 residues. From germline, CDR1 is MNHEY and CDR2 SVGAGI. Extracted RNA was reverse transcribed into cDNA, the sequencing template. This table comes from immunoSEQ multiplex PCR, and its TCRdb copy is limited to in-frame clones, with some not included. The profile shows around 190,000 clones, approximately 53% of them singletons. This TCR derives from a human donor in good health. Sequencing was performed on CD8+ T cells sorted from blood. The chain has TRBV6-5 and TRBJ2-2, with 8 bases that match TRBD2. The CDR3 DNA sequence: TGTGCCAGCAGGCTACTAGCGGTTGGGGAGCTGTTTTTT. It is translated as CASRLLAVGELFF.